The TCR beta chain under discussion was sequenced for a study of CD8 T cells in ankylosing spondylitis. Broader study findings: One TCR beta motif, made up of roughly eight highly homologous variants, appeared characteristic of ankylosing spondylitis blood. Matched ankylosing spondylitis synovial fluid reportedly contained a significantly enriched population of disease-linked clones. Peripheral blood held disease-linked clones only at relatively low frequency, and these were CD8+.

Between the trimmed V and J ends, which lost 2 bases and 3 bases, there was a span of 13 bases. The CDR3 runs 16 residues. In regard to this clonotype: No antigen is known for it. A much more abundant neighbour one base away suggests this may be a read error.

Quantitative 5'-RACE with molecular barcodes was used to make the TCR beta libraries. TCRdb redid the calling of the 5' RACE reads with MiXCR, one entry per CDR3 protein. This table has roughly 220,000 distinct CDR3 sequences, roughly a tenth appearing once. The V and J genes are TRBV12-3 or TRBV12-4 and TRBJ2-2; D unclear. The sequenced sample consisted of blood, either unsorted or a sorted T cell fraction (not recorded which). The source of this sequence is a male donor with ankylosing spondylitis or in good health (not recorded which). CDR3 sequence reads: CASSLSRTGDTGELFF. CDR3 DNA: TGTGCCAGCAGTTTATCGAGAACGGGTGACACCGGGGAGCTGTTTTTT.